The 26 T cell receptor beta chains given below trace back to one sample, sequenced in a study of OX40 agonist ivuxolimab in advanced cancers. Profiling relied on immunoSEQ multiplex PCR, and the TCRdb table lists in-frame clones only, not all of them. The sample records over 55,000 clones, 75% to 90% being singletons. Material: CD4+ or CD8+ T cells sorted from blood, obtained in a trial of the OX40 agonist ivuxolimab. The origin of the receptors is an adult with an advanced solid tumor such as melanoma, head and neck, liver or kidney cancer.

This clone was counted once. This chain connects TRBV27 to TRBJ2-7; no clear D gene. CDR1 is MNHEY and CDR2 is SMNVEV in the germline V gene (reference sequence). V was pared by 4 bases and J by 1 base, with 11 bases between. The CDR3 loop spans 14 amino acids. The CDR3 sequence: CASSYSKKSYEQYF. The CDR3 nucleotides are TGTGCCAGCAGTTACTCTAAGAAGTCCTACGAGCAGTACTTC.

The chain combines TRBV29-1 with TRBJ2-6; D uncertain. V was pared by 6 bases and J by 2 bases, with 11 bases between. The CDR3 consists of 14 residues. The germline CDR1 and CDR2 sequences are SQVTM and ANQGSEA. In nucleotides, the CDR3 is TGCAGCGTCGGTCCCGGGCCTGGGGCCAACGTCCTGACTTTC. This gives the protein CSVGPGPGANVLTF.

DNA of the CDR3: TGTGCCAGTAGTATACTCGGGATCTCTGGAAACACCATATATTTT. Protein product: CASSILGISGNTIYF. The genes are TRBV19 and TRBJ1-3; no firm D call. Trimming stripped 2 bases from V and 0 bases from J, with 8 bases between. Germline CDR1 LNHDA, CDR2 SQIVND (reference sequence). The CDR3 length is 15 residues. Full variable domain (missing parts from reference TRBV19 and TRBJ1-3): DGGITQSPKYLFRKEGQNVTLSCEQNLNHDAMYWYRQDPGQGLRLIYYSQIVNDFQKGDIAEGYSVSREKKESFPLTVTSAQKNPTAFYLCASSILGISGNTIYFGEGSWLTVV.

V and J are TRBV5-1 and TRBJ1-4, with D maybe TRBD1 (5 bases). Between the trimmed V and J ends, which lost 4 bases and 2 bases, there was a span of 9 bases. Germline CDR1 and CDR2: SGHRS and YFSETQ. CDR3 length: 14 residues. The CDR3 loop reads CASSIGDTNEKLFF. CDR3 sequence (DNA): TGCGCCAGCAGCATAGGGGACACTAATGAAAAACTGTTTTTT.

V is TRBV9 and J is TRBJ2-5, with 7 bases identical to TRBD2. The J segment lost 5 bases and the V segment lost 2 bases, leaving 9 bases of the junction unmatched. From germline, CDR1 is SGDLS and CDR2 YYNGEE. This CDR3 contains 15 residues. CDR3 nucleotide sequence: TGTGCCAGCAGCGTGGGGGGAGGGCTTTTGGAGACCCAGTACTTC. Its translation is CASSVGGGLLETQYF.

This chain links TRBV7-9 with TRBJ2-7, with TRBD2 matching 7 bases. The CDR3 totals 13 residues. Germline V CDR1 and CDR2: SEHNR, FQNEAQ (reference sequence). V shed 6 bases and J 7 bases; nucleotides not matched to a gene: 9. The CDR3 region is CASSLNVGGEQYF. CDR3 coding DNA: TGTGCCAGCAGTTTAAACGTCGGGGGGGAGCAGTACTTC.

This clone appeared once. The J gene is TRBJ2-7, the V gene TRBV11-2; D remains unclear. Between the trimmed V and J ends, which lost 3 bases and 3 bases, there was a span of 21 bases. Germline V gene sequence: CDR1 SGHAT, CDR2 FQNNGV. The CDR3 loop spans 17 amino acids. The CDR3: CASSFLPPGAQNYEQYF. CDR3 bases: TGTGCCAGCAGCTTTCTCCCCCCGGGTGCTCAAAACTACGAGCAGTACTTC.

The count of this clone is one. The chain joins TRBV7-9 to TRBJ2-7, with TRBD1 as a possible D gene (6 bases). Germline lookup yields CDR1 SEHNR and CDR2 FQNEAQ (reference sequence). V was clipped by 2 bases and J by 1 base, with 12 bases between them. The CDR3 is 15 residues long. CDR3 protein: CASSLRTAGSYEQYF. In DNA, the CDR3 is TGTGCCAGCAGCTTAAGGACAGCCGGATCCTACGAGCAGTACTTC.

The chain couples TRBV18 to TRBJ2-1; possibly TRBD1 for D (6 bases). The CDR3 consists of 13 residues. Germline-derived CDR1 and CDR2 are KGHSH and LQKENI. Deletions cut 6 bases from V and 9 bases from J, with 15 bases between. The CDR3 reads CASSSTGGSEQFF. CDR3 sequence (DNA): TGTGCCAGCTCCTCGACAGGCGGAAGTGAGCAGTTCTTC. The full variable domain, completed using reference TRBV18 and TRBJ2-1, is NAGVMQNPRHLVRRRGQEARLRCSPMKGHSHVYWYRQLPEEGLKFMVYLQKENIIDESGMPKERFSAEFPKEGPSILRIQQVVRGDSAAYFCASSSTGGSEQFFGPGTRLTVL.

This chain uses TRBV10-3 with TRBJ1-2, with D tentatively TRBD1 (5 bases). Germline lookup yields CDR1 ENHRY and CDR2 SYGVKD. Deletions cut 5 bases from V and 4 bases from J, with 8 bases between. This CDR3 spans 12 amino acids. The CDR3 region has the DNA TGTGCCATCAGTTGGCAGGGCTATGGCTACACCTTC. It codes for CAISWQGYGYTF.

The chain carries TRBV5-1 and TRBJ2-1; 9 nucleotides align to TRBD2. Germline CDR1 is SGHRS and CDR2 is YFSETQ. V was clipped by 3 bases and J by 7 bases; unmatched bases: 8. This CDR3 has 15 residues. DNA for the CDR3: TGCGCCAGCAGCTCCCCAGCGGGAGGCAAAAATGAGCAGTTCTTC. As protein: CASSSPAGGKNEQFF. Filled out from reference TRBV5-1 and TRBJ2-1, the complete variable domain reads KAGVTQTPRYLIKTRGQQVTLSCSPISGHRSVSWYQQTPGQGLQFLFEYFSETQRNKGNFPGRFSGRQFSNSRSEMNVSTLELGDSALYLCASSSPAGGKNEQFFGPGTRLTVL.

The CDR3 coding sequence is TGTGCCAGCAGTTTAAACGGGGACAGTCAGCCCCAGCATTTT. It encodes CASSLNGDSQPQHF. The rearrangement uses TRBV27 and TRBJ1-5; TRBD1 matches 7 bases. Trimming removed 2 bases from V and 6 bases from J; junction bases left unmatched: 4. CDR1 and CDR2 (germline): MNHEY, SMNVEV (reference sequence). CDR3 size: 14 residues.

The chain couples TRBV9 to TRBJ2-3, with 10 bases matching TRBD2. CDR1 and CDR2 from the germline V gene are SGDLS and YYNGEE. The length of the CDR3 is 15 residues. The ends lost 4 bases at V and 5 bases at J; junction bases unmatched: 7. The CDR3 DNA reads TGTGCCAGCAGCTGGTCCAGCGGGGGGGTAGATACGCAGTATTTT. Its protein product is CASSWSSGGVDTQYF.

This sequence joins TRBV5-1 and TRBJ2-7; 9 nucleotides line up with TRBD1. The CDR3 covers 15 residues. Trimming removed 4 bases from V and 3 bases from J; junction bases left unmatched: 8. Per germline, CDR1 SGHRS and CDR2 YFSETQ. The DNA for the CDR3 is TGCGCCAGCAGCCGGACACCGGGACAGGGCTACGAGCAGTACTTC. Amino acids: CASSRTPGQGYEQYF.

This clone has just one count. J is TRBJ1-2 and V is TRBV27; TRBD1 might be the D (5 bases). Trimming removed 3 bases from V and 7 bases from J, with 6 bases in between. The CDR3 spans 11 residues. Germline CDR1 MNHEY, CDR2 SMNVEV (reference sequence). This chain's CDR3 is CASSFRGGYTF. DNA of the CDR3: TGTGCCAGCAGTTTTAGGGGTGGCTACACCTTC.

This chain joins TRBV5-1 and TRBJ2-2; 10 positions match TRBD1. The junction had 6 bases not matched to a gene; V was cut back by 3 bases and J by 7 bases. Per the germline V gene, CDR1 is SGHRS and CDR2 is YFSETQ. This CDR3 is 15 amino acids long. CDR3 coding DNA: TGCGCCAGCAGCTCGGGACAGGGGAGGAACGGGGAGCTGTTTTTT. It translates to CASSSGQGRNGELFF.

CDR3 in amino acids: CASSFALGGYTF. The CDR3 region has the DNA TGTGCCAGCAGTTTTGCCCTCGGTGGCTACACCTTC. The rearrangement links TRBV6-5 to TRBJ1-2; D unresolved. Germline values: CDR1 MNHEY, CDR2 SVGAGI. The CDR3 covers 12 residues. V was cut by 4 bases and J by 7 bases, with 10 bases left in between.

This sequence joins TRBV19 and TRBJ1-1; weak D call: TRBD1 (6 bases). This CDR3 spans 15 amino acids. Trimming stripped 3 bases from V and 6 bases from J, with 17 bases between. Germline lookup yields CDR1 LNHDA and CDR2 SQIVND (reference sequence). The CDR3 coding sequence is TGTGCCAGTAGTATGGGAGGGGGGCGAGCGGCTGAAGCTTTCTTT. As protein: CASSMGGGRAAEAFF.

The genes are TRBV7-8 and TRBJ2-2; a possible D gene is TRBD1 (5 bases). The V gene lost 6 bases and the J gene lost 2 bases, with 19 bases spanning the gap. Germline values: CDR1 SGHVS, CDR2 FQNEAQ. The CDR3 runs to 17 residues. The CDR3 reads CASSSTQTVINTGELFF. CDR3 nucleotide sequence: TGTGCCAGCAGTTCCACCCAGACAGTAATCAACACCGGGGAGCTGTTTTTT.

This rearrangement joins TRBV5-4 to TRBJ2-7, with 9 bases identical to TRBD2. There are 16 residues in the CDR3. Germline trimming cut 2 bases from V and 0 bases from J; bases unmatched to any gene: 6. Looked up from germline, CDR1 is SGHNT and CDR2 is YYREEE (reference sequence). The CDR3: CASSFGGRASSYEQYF. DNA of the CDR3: TGTGCCAGCAGCTTCGGCGGGAGGGCGAGCTCCTACGAGCAGTACTTC.

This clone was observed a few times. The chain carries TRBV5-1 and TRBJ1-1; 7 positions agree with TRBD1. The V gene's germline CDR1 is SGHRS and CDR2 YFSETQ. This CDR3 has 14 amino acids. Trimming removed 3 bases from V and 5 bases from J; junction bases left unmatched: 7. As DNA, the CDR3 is TGCGCCAGCAGCTCACCCGGGACAGTGACTGAAGCTTTCTTT. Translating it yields CASSSPGTVTEAFF.

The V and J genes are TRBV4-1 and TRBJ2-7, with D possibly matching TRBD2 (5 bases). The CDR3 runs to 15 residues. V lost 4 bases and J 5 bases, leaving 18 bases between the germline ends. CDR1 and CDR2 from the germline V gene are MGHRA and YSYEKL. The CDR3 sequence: CASSPGSGRSNEQYF. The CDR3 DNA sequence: TGCGCCAGCAGCCCCGGAAGCGGCAGGTCGAACGAGCAGTACTTC.

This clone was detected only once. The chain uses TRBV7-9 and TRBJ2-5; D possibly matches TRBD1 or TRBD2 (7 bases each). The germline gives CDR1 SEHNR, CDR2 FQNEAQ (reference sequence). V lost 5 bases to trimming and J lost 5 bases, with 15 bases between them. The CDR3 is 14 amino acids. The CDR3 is CASSPPGGAETQYF. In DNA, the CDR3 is TGTGCCAGCAGCCCACCAGGGGGGGCGGAGACCCAGTACTTC. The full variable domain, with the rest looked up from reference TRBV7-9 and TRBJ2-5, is DTGVSQNPRHKITKRGQNVTFRCDPISEHNRLYWYRQTLGQGPEFLTYFQNEAQLEKSRLLSDRFSAERPKGSFSTLEIQRTEQGDSAMYLCASSPPGGAETQYFGPGTRLLVL.

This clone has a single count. The CDR3 DNA follows: TGTGCCAGCAGCTTAACAGATAATGAGCAGTTCTTC. Its protein is CASSLTDNEQFF. The chain combines TRBV7-9 with TRBJ2-1; no reliable D call. The CDR3 length is 12 residues. Germline CDR1 is SEHNR and CDR2 is FQNEAQ (reference sequence). Trimming pared 2 bases from V and 7 bases from J, leaving 6 bases between.

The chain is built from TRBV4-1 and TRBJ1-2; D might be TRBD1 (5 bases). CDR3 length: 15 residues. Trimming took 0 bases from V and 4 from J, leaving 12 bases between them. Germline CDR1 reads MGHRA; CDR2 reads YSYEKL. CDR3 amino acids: CASSQEILRAYGYTF. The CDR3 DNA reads TGCGCCAGCAGCCAAGAAATCCTCAGGGCCTATGGCTACACCTTC.

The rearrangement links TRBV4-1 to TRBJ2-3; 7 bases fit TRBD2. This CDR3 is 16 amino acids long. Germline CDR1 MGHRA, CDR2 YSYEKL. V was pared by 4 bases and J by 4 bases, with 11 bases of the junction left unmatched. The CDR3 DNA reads TGCGCCAGCAGCCGGGGGAGCGGGGTTTCCGCAGATACGCAGTATTTT. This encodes CASSRGSGVSADTQYF.